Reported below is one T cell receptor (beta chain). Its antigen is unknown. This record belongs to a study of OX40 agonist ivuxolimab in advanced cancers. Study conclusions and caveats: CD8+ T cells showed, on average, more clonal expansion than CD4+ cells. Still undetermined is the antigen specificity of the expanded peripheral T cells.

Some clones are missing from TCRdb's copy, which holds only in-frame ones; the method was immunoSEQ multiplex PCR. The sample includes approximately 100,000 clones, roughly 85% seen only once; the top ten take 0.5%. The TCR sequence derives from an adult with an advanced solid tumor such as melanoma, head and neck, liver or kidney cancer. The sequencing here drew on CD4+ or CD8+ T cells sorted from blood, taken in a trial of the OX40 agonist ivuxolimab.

CDR3 bases: TGTGCCAGCAGTTACGGGGGTCCGCGGGACTATGGCTACACCTTC. Translated: CASSYGGPRDYGYTF. V and J are TRBV6-6 and TRBJ1-2; possible D gene TRBD1, 5 bases. There are 15 residues in the CDR3. V shed 2 bases and J shed 3 bases, with 13 bases lying between them. Per germline, CDR1 MNHNY and CDR2 SVGAGI (reference sequence).